Listed below are T cell receptor beta chains from one sample, sequenced in a study of blood T cells in healthy people across ages. TCRdb reprocessed the 5' RACE reads with MiXCR, giving one entry per CDR3 protein. The sample lists approximately 1,700,000 distinct CDR3 sequences; more than 35% were seen once. The sequenced sample was blood. The receptors stem from a human donor in good health. Both conserved end residues are part of each CDR3. D genes are given only for firm matches. The size of a clone is reported for some rows only, either as once, few or many, or as a class for expanded clones.

clone size: few
V gene: TRBV3-1
D gene: TRBD1
J gene: TRBJ1-2
CDR3 protein: CASSQADRGFYGYTF
CDR3 DNA: TGTGCCAGTAGCCAAGCGGACAGGGGTTTCTATGGCTACACCTTC

clone size: many
V gene: TRBV29-1
D gene: TRBD2
J gene: TRBJ2-7
CDR3 protein: CSALAGVSSYEQYF
CDR3 DNA: TGCAGCGCTCTAGCGGGGGTAAGCTCCTACGAGCAGTACTTC

clone size: .
V gene: TRBV25-1
D gene: .
J gene: TRBJ2-3
CDR3 protein: CASSKREAGTDTQYF
CDR3 DNA: TGTGCCAGCAGTAAACGGGAAGCGGGCACAGATACGCAGTATTTT

clone size: few
V gene: TRBV6-2/TRBV6-3
D gene: TRBD1
J gene: TRBJ2-1
CDR3 protein: CASSYATGTGQSYNEQFF
CDR3 DNA: TGTGCCAGCAGTTACGCCACCGGGACAGGGCAGTCCTACAATGAGCAGTTCTTC

clone size: .
V gene: TRBV3-1
D gene: TRBD1
J gene: TRBJ2-7
CDR3 protein: CASSQVGTESKWVYEQYF
CDR3 DNA: TGTGCCAGCAGCCAAGTGGGGACAGAGTCAAAGTGGGTCTACGAGCAGTACTTC

clone size: .
V gene: TRBV15
D gene: .
J gene: TRBJ2-1
CDR3 protein: CATSRVLRDRYNEQFF
CDR3 DNA: TGTGCCACCAGCAGAGTCTTAAGGGACCGCTACAATGAGCAGTTCTTC

clone size: many
V gene: TRBV29-1
D gene: TRBD1
J gene: TRBJ1-1
CDR3 protein: CSVGTGGNTEAFF
CDR3 DNA: TGCAGCGTTGGGACAGGGGGGAACACTGAAGCTTTCTTT

clone size: .
V gene: TRBV27
D gene: .
J gene: TRBJ2-3
CDR3 protein: CASSLYYRASTDTQYF
CDR3 DNA: TGTGCCAGCAGTTTATATTATCGGGCTAGCACAGATACGCAGTATTTT

clone size: .
V gene: TRBV7-7
D gene: .
J gene: TRBJ2-2
CDR3 protein: CASSLALEGTGELFF
CDR3 DNA: TGTGCTAGCAGCTTAGCGTTAGAGGGGACCGGGGAGCTGTTTTTT

clone size: .
V gene: TRBV15
D gene: TRBD2
J gene: TRBJ2-7
CDR3 protein: CATSSGLHSGGVYEQYF
CDR3 DNA: TGCGCCACCAGCAGCGGGCTTCATAGCGGGGGGGTCTACGAGCAGTACTTC

clone size: few
V gene: TRBV6-5
D gene: .
J gene: TRBJ1-5
CDR3 protein: CASSVGGNQPRHF
CDR3 DNA: TGTGCCAGCAGCGTAGGAGGCAATCAGCCCCGGCATTTT

clone size: .
V gene: TRBV20-1
D gene: .
J gene: TRBJ2-7
CDR3 protein: CSARDVSKGTYEQYF
CDR3 DNA: TGCAGTGCTAGAGATGTCTCAAAGGGGACCTACGAGCAGTACTTC

clone size: .
V gene: TRBV29-1
D gene: .
J gene: TRBJ2-4
CDR3 protein: CSVRVGAWPKNIQYF
CDR3 DNA: TGCAGCGTACGGGTGGGGGCTTGGCCCAAAAACATTCAGTACTTC

clone size: .
V gene: TRBV5-1
D gene: .
J gene: TRBJ2-6
CDR3 protein: CASSYISGANVLTF
CDR3 DNA: TGCGCCAGCAGTTATATCTCTGGGGCCAACGTCCTGACTTTC

clone size: .
V gene: TRBV12-3/TRBV12-4
D gene: .
J gene: TRBJ1-5
CDR3 protein: CASKLGSNQPQHF
CDR3 DNA: TGTGCCAGCAAATTAGGGAGCAATCAGCCCCAGCATTTT

clone size: .
V gene: TRBV28
D gene: .
J gene: TRBJ2-7
CDR3 protein: CASSTTWTDDKYEQYF
CDR3 DNA: TGTGCCAGCAGTACCACCTGGACAGACGACAAATACGAGCAGTACTTC

clone size: .
V gene: TRBV7-6
D gene: .
J gene: TRBJ1-1
CDR3 protein: CASSFGSAGENTEAFF
CDR3 DNA: TGTGCCAGCAGCTTCGGCAGCGCGGGAGAGAACACTGAAGCTTTCTTT

clone size: .
V gene: TRBV3-1
D gene: TRBD2
J gene: TRBJ2-7
CDR3 protein: CASSLRTGLDLGYEQYF
CDR3 DNA: TGTGCCAGCAGTCTAAGAACCGGACTAGATTTAGGGTACGAGCAGTACTTC

clone size: few
V gene: TRBV5-5
D gene: .
J gene: TRBJ2-5
CDR3 protein: CASNLVETQYF
CDR3 DNA: TGTGCCAGCAACCTCGTAGAGACCCAGTACTTC

clone size: .
V gene: TRBV27
D gene: TRBD1
J gene: TRBJ2-1
CDR3 protein: CASSPLPGQGYNEQFF
CDR3 DNA: TGTGCCAGCAGCCCATTACCGGGACAGGGCTACAATGAGCAGTTCTTC

clone size: .
V gene: TRBV7-2
D gene: TRBD2
J gene: TRBJ2-4
CDR3 protein: CASSFPGGAVETQDF
CDR3 DNA: TGTGCCAGCAGCTTTCCCGGGGGGGCGGTAGAGACCCAGGACTTC

clone size: .
V gene: TRBV20-1
D gene: .
J gene: TRBJ2-5
CDR3 protein: CSAEGGLVQETQYF
CDR3 DNA: TGCAGTGCTGAGGGCGGTTTGGTCCAAGAGACCCAGTACTTC

clone size: many
V gene: TRBV27
D gene: TRBD1
J gene: TRBJ2-5
CDR3 protein: CASSFQGAGETQYF
CDR3 DNA: TGTGCCAGCAGTTTCCAGGGGGCCGGGGAGACCCAGTACTTC

clone size: .
V gene: TRBV27
D gene: .
J gene: TRBJ2-5
CDR3 protein: CASSLSISPWDSEQYF
CDR3 DNA: TGTGCCAGCAGTTTATCGATCTCCCCCTGGGATTCGGAGCAGTACTTC

clone size: .
V gene: TRBV7-2
D gene: .
J gene: TRBJ2-1
CDR3 protein: CASSLRGRGGGETQFF
CDR3 DNA: TGTGCCAGCAGCTTAAGGGGGCGGGGCGGGGGTGAGACCCAGTTCTTC

clone size: many
V gene: TRBV15
D gene: .
J gene: TRBJ2-5
CDR3 protein: CATSRDLGAGETQYF
CDR3 DNA: TGTGCCACCAGCAGAGATCTAGGGGCTGGAGAGACCCAGTACTTC

clone size: few
V gene: TRBV20-1
D gene: TRBD1
J gene: TRBJ2-3
CDR3 protein: CSAPGQSTDTQYF
CDR3 DNA: TGCAGTGCTCCGGGACAGAGCACAGATACGCAGTATTTT

clone size: .
V gene: TRBV7-2
D gene: TRBD1
J gene: TRBJ2-7
CDR3 protein: CASSLAGQGIHEQYF
CDR3 DNA: TGTGCCAGCAGCTTAGCAGGACAGGGTATTCACGAGCAGTACTTC

clone size: .
V gene: TRBV10-3
D gene: TRBD2
J gene: TRBJ2-4
CDR3 protein: CAISEPLAGAFGAKNIQYF
CDR3 DNA: TGTGCCATCAGTGAGCCGCTAGCGGGGGCTTTTGGGGCCAAAAACATTCAGTACTTC

clone size: .
V gene: TRBV15
D gene: .
J gene: TRBJ2-5
CDR3 protein: CATSYRQPQETQYF
CDR3 DNA: TGTGCCACCAGCTACCGACAGCCACAAGAGACCCAGTACTTC

clone size: .
V gene: TRBV7-2
D gene: TRBD2
J gene: TRBJ2-3
CDR3 protein: CASSPGRAGGITDTQYF
CDR3 DNA: TGTGCCAGCAGCCCGGGGAGAGCGGGGGGTATTACAGATACGCAGTATTTT

clone size: .
V gene: TRBV12-3/TRBV12-4
D gene: .
J gene: TRBJ2-3
CDR3 protein: CASRTTVFTDTQYF
CDR3 DNA: TGTGCCAGCAGAACAACAGTGTTCACAGATACGCAGTATTTT

clone size: .
V gene: TRBV27
D gene: TRBD1
J gene: TRBJ2-6
CDR3 protein: CASSLRGSGQGFTGANVLTF
CDR3 DNA: TGTGCCAGCAGTTTACGAGGGTCGGGACAGGGATTCACTGGGGCCAACGTCCTGACTTTC

clone size: few
V gene: TRBV7-2
D gene: .
J gene: TRBJ2-2
CDR3 protein: CASSLLRSPGELFF
CDR3 DNA: TGTGCCAGCAGCTTATTGAGATCACCGGGGGAGCTGTTTTTT

clone size: few
V gene: TRBV28
D gene: .
J gene: TRBJ2-3
CDR3 protein: CASSAATTQAGTQYF
CDR3 DNA: TGTGCCAGCAGTGCCGCGACCACCCAAGCAGGCACGCAGTATTTT

clone size: .
V gene: TRBV6-5
D gene: .
J gene: TRBJ2-1
CDR3 protein: CASSLEGGFVSEQFF
CDR3 DNA: TGTGCCAGCAGTTTGGAGGGGGGGTTTGTTAGTGAGCAGTTCTTC

clone size: .
V gene: TRBV18
D gene: .
J gene: TRBJ1-2
CDR3 protein: CASLLSGRPGYGYTF
CDR3 DNA: TGTGCCAGCTTACTATCCGGCAGACCTGGCTATGGCTACACCTTC

clone size: .
V gene: TRBV12-3/TRBV12-4
D gene: .
J gene: TRBJ1-1
CDR3 protein: CASSLGNAEAFF
CDR3 DNA: TGTGCCAGCAGTTTGGGGAACGCTGAAGCTTTCTTT

clone size: .
V gene: TRBV2
D gene: .
J gene: TRBJ2-5
CDR3 protein: CASSEWAQETQYF
CDR3 DNA: TGTGCCAGCAGTGAATGGGCTCAAGAGACCCAGTACTTC

clone size: few
V gene: TRBV12-5
D gene: .
J gene: TRBJ2-5
CDR3 protein: CASGFGGSRETQYF
CDR3 DNA: TGTGCTAGTGGTTTTGGGGGGTCACGAGAGACCCAGTACTTC

clone size: .
V gene: TRBV20-1
D gene: TRBD2
J gene: TRBJ2-7
CDR3 protein: CSAGRTSGYEQYF
CDR3 DNA: TGCAGTGCCGGTAGGACTAGCGGATACGAGCAGTACTTC

clone size: few
V gene: TRBV20-1
D gene: .
J gene: TRBJ1-2
CDR3 protein: CSATGQLGGYTF
CDR3 DNA: TGCAGTGCTACCGGACAACTTGGAGGCTACACCTTC

clone size: few
V gene: TRBV5-1
D gene: .
J gene: TRBJ1-2
CDR3 protein: CASSIGGGEKDGYTF
CDR3 DNA: TGCGCCAGCAGCATTGGGGGGGGAGAGAAGGATGGCTACACCTTC